The next 9 T cell receptor beta chains were all read from a single sample in a study of T cell repertoires in cytomegalovirus infection. MiXCR was run by TCRdb on the reads, yielding one entry per CDR3 protein. The table includes about 900,000 distinct CDR3 sequences, roughly 30% detected once. These receptors have no identified antigens. The specimen comprised cultured CD8+ T cells from PBMCs, sampled from culture after CMV antigen stimulation. Receptors originate from a human donor in good health (CMV status not recorded). Some clones in this sample may be carry-over from other donors' samples.

This clonotype has just a few counts. The chain links TRBV7-2 to TRBJ2-7; no firm D call. There are 13 residues in the CDR3. V dropped 2 bases and J dropped 3 bases, with 8 bases sitting between them. The germline V gene encodes CDR1 SGHTA and CDR2 FQGNSA. CDR3 DNA: TGTGCCAGCAGCTTAAACAGTAACTACGAGCAGTACTTC. It encodes CASSLNSNYEQYF.

The V and J genes are TRBV6-1 and TRBJ1-4; the D gene is possibly TRBD1 (6 bases). Germline CDR1 MNHNS, CDR2 SASEGT. V lost 2 bases and J 7 bases, leaving 14 bases between the germline ends. The CDR3 covers 15 residues. DNA of the CDR3: TGTGCCAGCAGTGAAAGGCGGGGGGCGAGTGAAAAACTGTTTTTT. Its translation: CASSERRGASEKLFF.

The rearrangement uses TRBV10-2 and TRBJ2-3; D is perhaps TRBD1 (5 bases). The CDR3 spans 11 residues. Germline V lookup: CDR1 WSHSY, CDR2 SAAADI. V was cut by 10 bases and J by 4 bases, with 9 bases left in between. CDR3 bases: TGCGCCACCAGACAGTCAGATACGCAGTATTTT. Its protein is CATRQSDTQYF.

CDR3 region: CASSLGGERETQYF. The CDR3 DNA sequence: TGTGCCAGCAGCTTAGGAGGGGAGCGGGAGACCCAGTACTTC. The chain couples TRBV7-2 to TRBJ2-5; D may correspond to TRBD1 or TRBD2 (5 bases each). V lost 1 base, J lost 5 bases, and 11 bases lay in between. The CDR3 length is 14 residues. Per germline, CDR1 SGHTA and CDR2 FQGNSA.

A few counts support this clonotype. The chain joins TRBV7-9 to TRBJ1-1; D is ambiguous. Germline loops: CDR1 SEHNR, CDR2 FQNEAQ (reference sequence). The CDR3 contains 10 residues. The V end lost 10 bases, the J end lost 4 bases, and 7 bases lay between the germline ends. The CDR3 spells CAIGSTEAFF. The CDR3 DNA follows: TGTGCCATCGGCTCCACTGAAGCTTTCTTT. The whole variable domain, remainder taken from reference TRBV7-9 and TRBJ1-1, is DTGVSQNPRHKITKRGQNVTFRCDPISEHNRLYWYRQTLGQGPEFLTYFQNEAQLEKSRLLSDRFSAERPKGSFSTLEIQRTEQGDSAMYLCAIGSTEAFFGQGTRLTVV.

The chain has TRBV10-3 and TRBJ2-2; the match to TRBD2 covers 12 bases. CDR3 length: 19 residues. With V trimmed by 4 bases and J by 3 bases, 12 bases remained unmatched. Germline CDR1 reads ENHRY; CDR2 reads SYGVKD. The CDR3 protein is CAISVKTSGGQVDTGELFF. CDR3 nucleotide sequence: TGTGCCATCAGTGTGAAGACTAGCGGGGGTCAAGTCGACACCGGGGAGCTGTTTTTT.

The chain employs TRBV5-5 and TRBJ1-2, with unresolved D. The V end was cut by 1 base, the J end by 4 bases, with 14 bases between. Per germline, CDR1 SGHKS and CDR2 YYEKEE (reference sequence). The CDR3 loop spans 15 amino acids. The CDR3 here is CASSLSRSVGYGYTF. Here the CDR3 DNA reads TGTGCCAGCAGCTTGTCCCGCAGCGTAGGCTATGGCTACACCTTC.

This chain joins TRBV7-8 and TRBJ1-2; the D is unclear. Germline V CDR1 and CDR2: SGHVS, FQNEAQ. The CDR3 extends over 12 amino acids. Trimming took off 5 bases at V and 6 bases at J, with 10 bases between the two ends. The CDR3 coding sequence is TGTGCCAGCAGCCATACTGACCATGGCTACACCTTC. This translates into CASSHTDHGYTF. Filled out from reference TRBV7-8 and TRBJ1-2, the complete variable domain reads GAGVSQSPRYKVAKRGQDVALRCDPISGHVSLFWYQQALGQGPEFLTYFQNEAQLDKSGLPSDRFFAERPEGSVSTLKIQRTQQEDSAVYLCASSHTDHGYTFGSGTRLTVV.

The genes are TRBV6-6 and TRBJ2-1; 11 nucleotides align to TRBD2. From germline, CDR1 is MNHNY and CDR2 SVGAGI (reference sequence). The CDR3 runs 16 residues. V lost 5 bases and J lost 6; bases outside the gene matches: 9. The CDR3 loop reads CASSILPSGGRNEQFF. In DNA form, the CDR3 reads TGTGCCAGCAGTATCCTACCTAGCGGGGGGCGCAATGAGCAGTTCTTC.